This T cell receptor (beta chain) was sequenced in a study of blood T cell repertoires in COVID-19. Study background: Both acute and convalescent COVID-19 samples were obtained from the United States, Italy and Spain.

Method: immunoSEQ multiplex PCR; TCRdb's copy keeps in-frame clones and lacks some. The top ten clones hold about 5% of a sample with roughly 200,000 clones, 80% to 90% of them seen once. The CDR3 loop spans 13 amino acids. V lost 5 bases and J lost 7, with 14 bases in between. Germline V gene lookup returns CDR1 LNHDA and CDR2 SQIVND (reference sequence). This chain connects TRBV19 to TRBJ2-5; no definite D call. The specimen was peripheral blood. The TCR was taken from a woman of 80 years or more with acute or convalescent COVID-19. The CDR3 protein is CASSPSELGTQYF. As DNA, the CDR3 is TGTGCCAGTAGTCCCAGCGAACTGGGGACCCAGTACTTC. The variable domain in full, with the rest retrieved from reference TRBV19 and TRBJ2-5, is DGGITQSPKYLFRKEGQNVTLSCEQNLNHDAMYWYRQDPGQGLRLIYYSQIVNDFQKGDIAEGYSVSREKKESFPLTVTSAQKNPTAFYLCASSPSELGTQYFGPGTRLLVL.